What follows is one T cell receptor beta chain and its context. What it binds is unknown. This entry is derived from a study of cytomegalovirus exposure and HLA in healthy donors. Whole-study context: The 90 to 150 validation repertoires, a later analysis reported, used the same platform as the approximately 730 repertoires from the first cohort. Study-level points and caveats: Three CMV-associated chains proved CMV antigen-specific in vitro. With high specificity and sensitivity, the classifier reportedly diagnosed cytomegalovirus status. Rare sequences made up most TCRs, while some public TCRs were found in many donors.

The table came from immunoSEQ multiplex PCR; TCRdb's copy has only in-frame clones and leaves some out. The repertoire has around 150,000 clones, approximately 82% of them found once; the top ten carry roughly 29%. This CDR3 comprises 14 residues. The ends were cut back, 4 bases at V and 4 bases at J, with 13 bases in the middle. CDR1 SGHVS and CDR2 FQNEAQ come from the germline V gene. The chain joins TRBV7-8 to TRBJ1-2; D is unclear. The TCR comes from a man aged 30-40 years in good health and CMV-seropositive. Sequenced sample: PBMCs. CDR3 DNA sequence: TGTGCCAGCAGCTCGGGAGACGGGCCCTATGGCTACACCTTC. Protein: CASSSGDGPYGYTF.